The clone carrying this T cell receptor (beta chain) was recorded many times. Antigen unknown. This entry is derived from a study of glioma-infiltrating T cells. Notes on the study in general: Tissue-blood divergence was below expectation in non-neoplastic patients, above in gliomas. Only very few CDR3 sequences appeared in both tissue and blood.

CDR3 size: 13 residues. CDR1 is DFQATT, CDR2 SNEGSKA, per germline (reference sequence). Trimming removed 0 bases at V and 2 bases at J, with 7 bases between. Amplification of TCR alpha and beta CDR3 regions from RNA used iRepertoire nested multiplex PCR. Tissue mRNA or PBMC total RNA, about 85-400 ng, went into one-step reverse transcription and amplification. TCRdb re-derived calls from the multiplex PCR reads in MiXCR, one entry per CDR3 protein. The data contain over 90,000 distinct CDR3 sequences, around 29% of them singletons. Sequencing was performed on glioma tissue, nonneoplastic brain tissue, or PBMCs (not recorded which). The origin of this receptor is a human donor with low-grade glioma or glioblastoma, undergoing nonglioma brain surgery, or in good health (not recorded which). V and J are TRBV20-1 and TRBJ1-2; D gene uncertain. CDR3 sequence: CSAREGINYGYTF. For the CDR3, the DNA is TGCAGTGCTAGAGAAGGGATAAACTATGGCTACACCTTC.